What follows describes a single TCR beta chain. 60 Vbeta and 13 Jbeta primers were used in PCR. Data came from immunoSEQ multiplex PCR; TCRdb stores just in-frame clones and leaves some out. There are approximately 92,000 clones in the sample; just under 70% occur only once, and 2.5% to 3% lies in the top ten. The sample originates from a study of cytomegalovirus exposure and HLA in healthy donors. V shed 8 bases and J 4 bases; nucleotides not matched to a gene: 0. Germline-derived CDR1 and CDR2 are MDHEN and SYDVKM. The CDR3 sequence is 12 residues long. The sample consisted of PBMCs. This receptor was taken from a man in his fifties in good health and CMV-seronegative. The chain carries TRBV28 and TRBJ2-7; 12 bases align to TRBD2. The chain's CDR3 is CASGTSGYEQYF. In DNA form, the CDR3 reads TGTGCCAGCGGGACTAGCGGGTACGAGCAGTACTTC.